Presented here are 8 T cell receptor beta chains from one specimen sequenced in a study of T cells in Graves' hyperthyroidism and ophthalmopathy. TCR beta CDR3 sequences were amplified from RNA transcripts. HTBI primers were the set used in a first-round RT-PCR of the TCR CDR3. TCRdb re-called the multiplex PCR reads through MiXCR, storing one row per CDR3 protein. The sample includes hundreds of thousands of distinct CDR3 sequences, under 20% of them seen just once. Sequencing was performed on blood. Every receptor here comes from a woman in her forties or fifties with Graves' hyperthyroidism that later progressed to Graves' ophthalmopathy.

The V and J genes are TRBV9 and TRBJ2-6; TRBD1 matches 9 bases. Germline V lookup: CDR1 SGDLS, CDR2 YYNGEE. This CDR3 comprises 18 residues. V was clipped by 5 bases and J by 2 bases; unmatched bases: 11. The CDR3 loop is CASRPDRGPLAGANVLTF. CDR3 nucleotides: TGTGCCAGCAGGCCGGACAGGGGCCCCCTAGCTGGGGCCAACGTCCTGACTTTC.

The J gene is TRBJ2-6, the V gene TRBV24-1; no firm D call. Germline values: CDR1 KGHDR, CDR2 SFDVKD. The CDR3 has 17 residues. V gave up 1 base and J gave up 0 bases, with 9 bases separating them. The DNA for the CDR3 is TGTGCCACCAGTGATTTCAGAGTAAACTCTGGGGCCAACGTCCTGACTTTC. Protein: CATSDFRVNSGANVLTF.

V usage is TRBV20-1 and J usage is TRBJ1-3; D remains ambiguous. The CDR3 is 14 amino acids. Germline CDR1 and CDR2: DFQATT and SNEGSKA (reference sequence). V was cut by 1 base and J by 0 bases, with 7 bases left in between. In nucleotides, the CDR3 is TGCAGTGCTAGAGGTGTTCACTCTGGAAACACCATATATTTT. Its protein product is CSARGVHSGNTIYF.

The chain recombines TRBV3-1 with TRBJ2-1; D not certain. With 2 bases removed from V and 7 bases from J, the gap between germline ends came to 12 bases. Looked up from germline, CDR1 is LGHDT and CDR2 is YNNKEL (reference sequence). This CDR3 has 14 residues. The CDR3: CASSQTPGRNEQFF. The CDR3, as DNA: TGTGCCAGCAGCCAAACCCCGGGCCGAAATGAGCAGTTCTTC.

The chain links TRBV12-3 or TRBV12-4 to TRBJ2-3; D gene ambiguous. The ends were cut back, 6 bases at V and 5 bases at J, with 15 bases in the middle. The CDR3 is made up of 14 amino acids. The CDR3 protein is CASSRVMVGDTQYF. In nucleotides, the CDR3 is TGTGCCAGCAGCCGGGTTATGGTGGGAGATACGCAGTATTTT.

In this sample, this clonotype turned up a few times. The CDR3 region has the DNA TGTGCCAGCAGTGAACTGCATAATTCACCCCTCCACTTT. This sequence encodes CASSELHNSPLHF. The chain uses TRBV6-1 and TRBJ1-6; D remains unclear. This CDR3 region has 13 residues. Trimming stripped 2 bases from V and 5 bases from J, with 4 bases between. CDR1 and CDR2 (germline): MNHNS, SASEGT.

This clonotype was seen only a few times. Compared with germline, one end of the junction differs, possibly owing to a read error. The chain is built from TRBV20-1 and TRBJ2-7; either TRBD1 or TRBD2 may fit D (5 bases each). The CDR3 totals 13 residues. In germline, CDR1 is DFQATT, CDR2 SNEGSKA (reference sequence). Here the CDR3 DNA reads TGCAGTGCTAGGGGGACGGAATCCTACGAGCAGTGCTTC. Translated, it gives CSARGTESYEQCF.

This chain connects TRBV7-9 to TRBJ2-2, with D perhaps TRBD1 (5 bases). CDR1 and CDR2 from the germline V gene are SEHNR and FQNEAQ (reference sequence). CDR3 length equals 15 residues. Trimming cost V 3 bases and J 3 bases, with 11 bases left between them. The CDR3 spells CASSFRAEDTGELFF. CDR3 coding DNA: TGTGCCAGCAGCTTCAGGGCTGAGGACACCGGGGAGCTGTTTTTT.